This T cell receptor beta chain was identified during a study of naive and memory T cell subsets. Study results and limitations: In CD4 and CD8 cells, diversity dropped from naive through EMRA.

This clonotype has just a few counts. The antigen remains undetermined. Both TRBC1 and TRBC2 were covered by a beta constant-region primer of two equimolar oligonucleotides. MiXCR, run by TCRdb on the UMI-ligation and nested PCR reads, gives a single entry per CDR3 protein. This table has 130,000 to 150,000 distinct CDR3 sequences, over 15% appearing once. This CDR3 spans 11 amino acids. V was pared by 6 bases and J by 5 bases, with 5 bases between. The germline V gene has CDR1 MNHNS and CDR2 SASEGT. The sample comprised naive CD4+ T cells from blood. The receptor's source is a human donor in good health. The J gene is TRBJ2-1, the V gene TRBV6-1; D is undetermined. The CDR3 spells CASRLNNEQFF. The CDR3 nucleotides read TGTGCCAGCAGGCTTAACAATGAGCAGTTCTTC.